These 26 T cell receptor beta chains originate from one sample sequenced in a study of memory B cells and T cells in multiple sclerosis. Sequencing was performed with immunoSEQ multiplex PCR; in TCRdb, only in-frame clones are kept and a portion is missing. The sample yields 46,000 or so clones, roughly 80% seen once. Stimulus-free culture yielded autoproliferating CFSE-dim and non-proliferating CFSE-high T cells, each sequenced separately. Pooled replicate wells came from some 50 million CFSE-labeled PBMCs cultured less than eight days without stimulus. Their cognate antigens are unknown. The sample comprised PBMCs from blood kept in culture. These receptors originate from a human donor with multiple sclerosis.

This rearrangement joins TRBV30 to TRBJ2-1; TRBD1 is a possible D gene (5 bases). V was clipped by 5 bases and J by 7 bases, with 15 bases between them. The CDR3 extends over 13 amino acids. CDR1 is GTSNPN, CDR2 SVGIG, per germline (reference sequence). Here the CDR3 reads CAWLTRVDNEQFF. CDR3 DNA sequence: TGTGCCTGGCTGACCAGGGTGGATAATGAGCAGTTCTTC.

The count of this clone is one. V is TRBV20-1 and J is TRBJ2-3; no firm D call. Trimming took off 0 bases at V and 8 bases at J, with 3 bases between the two ends. The CDR3 extends over 10 amino acids. Germline V lookup: CDR1 DFQATT, CDR2 SNEGSKA (reference sequence). This CDR3 reads CSAREFTQYF. CDR3 coding DNA: TGCAGTGCTAGAGAGTTTACGCAGTATTTT.

In its sample, this clone was seen once. The chain combines TRBV6-6 with TRBJ2-7; tentatively, D is TRBD1 or TRBD2 (6 bases each). Looked up from germline, CDR1 is MNHNY and CDR2 is SVGAGI (reference sequence). This CDR3 has 15 residues. V lost 4 bases, J lost 2 bases, and 15 bases lay in between. CDR3 in amino acids: CASSWAYGGPYEQYF. The CDR3 nucleotides are TGTGCCAGCAGTTGGGCTTACGGGGGCCCCTACGAGCAGTACTTC.

CDR3 in amino acids: CASSLGPRDTEAFF. CDR3 bases: TGTGCCAGCAGCTTAGGGCCCCGGGACACTGAAGCTTTCTTT. This rearrangement joins TRBV7-3 to TRBJ1-1; D not resolved. V gave up 2 bases and J gave up 3 bases, with 10 bases separating them. This CDR3 spans 14 amino acids. The germline gives CDR1 SGHTA, CDR2 FQGTGA.

The chain links TRBV5-1 to TRBJ1-2; D is unresolved. V lost 5 bases and J 4 bases, leaving 9 bases between the germline ends. Germline lookup yields CDR1 SGHRS and CDR2 YFSETQ. This CDR3 has 12 residues. CDR3 in amino acids: CASSNGIYGYTF. CDR3 nucleotide sequence: TGCGCCAGCAGTAACGGCATCTATGGCTACACCTTC.

The rearrangement joins TRBV11-3 to TRBJ1-6; 9 bases line up with TRBD1. Per the germline V gene, CDR1 is SGHNT and CDR2 is YENEEA. This CDR3 comprises 16 residues. V dropped 4 bases and J dropped 9; count of bases not matched to a gene: 10. The CDR3 coding sequence is TGTGCCAGCAGCTCCGCGCGAGGACAGGGGAGTTCACCCCTCCACTTT. Translated, it gives CASSSARGQGSSPLHF.

The chain combines TRBV28 with TRBJ1-5, with D perhaps matching TRBD1 (5 bases). The V and J ends lost 6 bases and 9 bases respectively, with 15 bases between them. Germline CDR1 and CDR2: MDHEN and SYDVKM. CDR3 size: 13 residues. This CDR3 reads CASSPLRDGPQHF. CDR3 sequence (DNA): TGTGCCAGCAGCCCCTTGAGGGACGGGCCCCAGCATTTT.

The chain links TRBV11-3 to TRBJ2-7; D gene unclear. The V gene lost 1 base and the J gene lost 0 bases, with 7 bases spanning the gap. Germline V gene data show CDR1 as SGHNT and CDR2 as YENEEA. The CDR3 covers 14 residues. CDR3 amino acids: CASSLGPGSYEQYF. The CDR3 nucleotides read TGTGCCAGCAGCTTAGGGCCGGGCTCCTACGAGCAGTACTTC.

The chain is built from TRBV15 and TRBJ1-2, with D unclear. The CDR3 loop spans 13 amino acids. V was clipped by 5 bases and J by 0 bases, with 7 bases between them. Per the germline V gene, CDR1 is LNHNV and CDR2 is YYDKDF (reference sequence). DNA of the CDR3: TGTGCCACCAGCGACACTGCTAACTATGGCTACACCTTC. Its translation: CATSDTANYGYTF.

The chain recombines TRBV27 with TRBJ1-4; TRBD1 is a possible D gene (5 bases). CDR1 and CDR2 from the germline V gene are MNHEY and SMNVEV (reference sequence). V lost 3 bases and J 4 bases, leaving 12 bases between the germline ends. This CDR3 is 15 amino acids long. In DNA, the CDR3 is TGTGCCAGCAGTTTTCTGTTCCAGGGTAATGAAAAACTGTTTTTT. Protein sequence: CASSFLFQGNEKLFF.

The chain combines TRBV7-2 with TRBJ1-1; TRBD1 is a possible D gene (5 bases). Germline V gene data show CDR1 as SGHTA and CDR2 as FQGNSA. The length of the CDR3 is 17 residues. Trimming pared 3 bases from V and 2 bases from J, leaving 19 bases between. The CDR3 here is CASSFRGWRQLNTEAFF. Written as DNA, the CDR3 is TGTGCCAGCAGCTTTCGGGGTTGGCGACAGCTAAACACTGAAGCTTTCTTT.

The gene calls are TRBV11-1 and TRBJ2-2; a weak D match, TRBD1 (6 bases). This CDR3 comprises 15 residues. Trimming pared 5 bases from V and 9 bases from J, leaving 19 bases between. Germline-derived CDR1 and CDR2 are SGHAT and FQDESV (reference sequence). The CDR3 DNA sequence: TGTGCCAGCAGCCATTACAGGGAGAACGCCCGGGAGCTGTTTTTT. Amino acid sequence: CASSHYRENARELFF.

The CDR3 is CASSGGSGGQETQYF. As DNA, the CDR3 is TGTGCCAGCAGTGGGGGTAGCGGGGGTCAAGAGACCCAGTACTTC. The rearrangement joins TRBV2 to TRBJ2-5; TRBD2 aligns across 9 bases. V lost 4 bases to trimming and J lost 2 bases; unmatched junction nucleotides: 5. Germline CDR1 SNHLY, CDR2 FYNNEI. This CDR3 spans 15 amino acids.

V usage is TRBV2 and J usage is TRBJ2-2, with a weak D call TRBD1 (5 bases). Germline assignment: CDR1 SNHLY and CDR2 FYNNEI. CDR3 length equals 15 residues. Trimming cost V 5 bases and J 0 bases, with 10 bases left between them. The CDR3 DNA sequence: TGTGCCAGCAGTATTGGACAAGCGAACACCGGGGAGCTGTTTTTT. It codes for CASSIGQANTGELFF.

This clone was recorded only once. The rearrangement links TRBV4-3 to TRBJ2-1; D unclear. The CDR3 length is 13 residues. Germline loops: CDR1 LGHNA, CDR2 YSLEER. The V gene lost 4 bases and the J gene lost 15 bases, with 19 bases spanning the gap. CDR3 amino acids: CASSPTGPPPLFF. CDR3 nucleotides: TGCGCCAGCAGCCCGACCGGGCCCCCCCCCTTGTTCTTC.

The CDR3 region has the DNA TGCAGCGTAGGACCAGGGTGGGGGATGAACACTGAAGCTTTCTTT. It codes for CSVGPGWGMNTEAFF. J is TRBJ1-1 and V is TRBV29-1, with D possibly matching TRBD1 (5 bases). The CDR3 has 15 amino acids. V lost 6 bases, J lost 0 bases, and 17 bases lay in between. Germline CDR1 is SQVTM and CDR2 is ANQGSEA.

The genes are TRBV2 and TRBJ2-5; TRBD1 matches 11 bases. The V and J ends lost 6 bases and 2 bases, in that order; junction bases with no gene match: 5. The CDR3 extends over 15 amino acids. The germline V gene encodes CDR1 SNHLY and CDR2 FYNNEI. The CDR3 DNA is TGTGCCAGCAGCGGGGACAGGGGGAGTCAAGAGACCCAGTACTTC. Its translation is CASSGDRGSQETQYF.

This clone was counted a single time. The chain joins TRBV2 to TRBJ2-1, with a possible D match to TRBD1 (6 bases). The germline V and J ends were trimmed by 6 bases and 8 bases, with 14 bases remaining between them. CDR1 SNHLY and CDR2 FYNNEI come from the germline V gene. This CDR3 is 13 amino acids long. CDR3 DNA: TGTGCCAGCAGCCCCCCAGGGGACCATGAGCAGTTCTTC. Its translation: CASSPPGDHEQFF. The full variable domain, with the rest looked up from reference TRBV2 and TRBJ2-1, is EPEVTQTPSHQVTQMGQEVILRCVPISNHLYFYWYRQILGQKVEFLVSFYNNEISEKSEIFDDQFSVERPDGSNFTLKIRSTKLEDSAMYFCASSPPGDHEQFFGPGTRLTVL.

The J gene is TRBJ2-3, the V gene TRBV7-2; possible D gene TRBD2, 7 bases. Germline lookup yields CDR1 SGHTA and CDR2 FQGNSA. The CDR3 is 16 amino acids. V was shortened by 3 bases and J by 5 bases, with 18 bases between the two germline ends. In DNA form, the CDR3 reads TGTGCCAGCAGCTTGAATGGGGGGGGGCAGTTAGATACGCAGTATTTT. As protein: CASSLNGGGQLDTQYF.

V and J are TRBV10-3 and TRBJ1-2, with 8 bases aligning to TRBD1. Germline loops: CDR1 ENHRY, CDR2 SYGVKD. V dropped 4 bases and J dropped 7; count of bases not matched to a gene: 14. There are 16 residues in the CDR3. The CDR3 DNA follows: TGTGCCATCAGTGCCTTTTCAGGGGGCGCAGAATCTGGCTACACCTTC. It yields the protein CAISAFSGGAESGYTF.

The chain employs TRBV9 and TRBJ2-3; possibly TRBD2 for D (7 bases). Trimming shortened V by 4 bases and J by 3 bases, and 21 bases separated the two germline ends. Germline V gives CDR1 SGDLS, CDR2 YYNGEE. The CDR3 is made up of 17 amino acids. CDR3 loop: CASSPRGGGTGTDTQYF. CDR3 DNA: TGTGCCAGCAGCCCCCGAGGGGGGGGGACGGGAACAGATACGCAGTATTTT.

This chain uses TRBV30 with TRBJ1-4, with D unresolved. Looked up from germline, CDR1 is GTSNPN and CDR2 is SVGIG (reference sequence). This CDR3 has 11 amino acids. V shed 5 bases and J shed 6 bases, with 7 bases lying between them. DNA for the CDR3: TGTGCCTGGGGGAACTATGAAAAACTGTTTTTT. Amino acid sequence: CAWGNYEKLFF.

The chain employs TRBV4-2 and TRBJ1-6; D not certain. The CDR3 sequence is 14 residues long. The germline V and J ends were trimmed by 4 bases and 10 bases, with 14 bases remaining between them. Germline values: CDR1 LGHNA, CDR2 YNFKEQ. Here the CDR3 DNA reads TGTGCCAGCAGCCTACCAATTGAGGCCTCACCCCTCCACTTT. It specifies CASSLPIEASPLHF.

The gene calls are TRBV5-1 and TRBJ1-4; no definite D call. The CDR3 length is 14 residues. The germline V gene encodes CDR1 SGHRS and CDR2 YFSETQ. The V and J ends lost 1 base and 4 bases respectively, with 8 bases between them. The CDR3 nucleotides are TGCGCCAGCAGCTTGCAACAGCTTAATGAAAAACTGTTTTTT. Protein sequence: CASSLQQLNEKLFF.

CDR3 protein: CASSLQGTESYEQYF. The CDR3 DNA reads as TGCGCCAGCAGCTTGCAGGGGACGGAGTCCTACGAGCAGTACTTC. The chain joins TRBV5-1 to TRBJ2-7, with a tentative D call TRBD1 (6 bases). The CDR3 has 15 amino acids. The V end lost 1 base, the J end lost 1 base, and 12 bases lay between the germline ends. In germline, CDR1 is SGHRS, CDR2 YFSETQ.

V and J are TRBV2 and TRBJ2-5; 9 bases are a match to TRBD1. Germline V gene sequence: CDR1 SNHLY, CDR2 FYNNEI. The CDR3 runs to 14 residues. V gave up 4 bases and J gave up 4 bases; unmatched junction bases: 4. CDR3 in DNA: TGTGCCAGCAGTGCGGACAGGGGTGGAGAGACCCAGTACTTC. Translated, it gives CASSADRGGETQYF.